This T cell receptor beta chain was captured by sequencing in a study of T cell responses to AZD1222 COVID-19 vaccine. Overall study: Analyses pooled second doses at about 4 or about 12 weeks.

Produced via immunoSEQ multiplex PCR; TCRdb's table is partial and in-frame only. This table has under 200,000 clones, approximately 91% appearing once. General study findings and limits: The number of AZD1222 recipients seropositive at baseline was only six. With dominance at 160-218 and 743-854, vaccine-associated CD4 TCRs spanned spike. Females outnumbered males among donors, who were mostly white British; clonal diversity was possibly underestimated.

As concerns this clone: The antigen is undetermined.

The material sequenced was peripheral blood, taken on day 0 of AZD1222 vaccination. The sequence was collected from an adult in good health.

In nucleotides, the CDR3 is TGTGCCAGCAGCCAAGTGGAGGGGGCCTATGGCTACACCTTC. Its protein product is CASSQVEGAYGYTF. This chain connects TRBV4-2 to TRBJ1-2, with 7 bases fitting TRBD1. Germline assignment: CDR1 LGHNA and CDR2 YNFKEQ. The J segment lost 4 bases and the V segment lost 1 base, leaving 3 bases of the junction unmatched. This CDR3 contains 14 residues.